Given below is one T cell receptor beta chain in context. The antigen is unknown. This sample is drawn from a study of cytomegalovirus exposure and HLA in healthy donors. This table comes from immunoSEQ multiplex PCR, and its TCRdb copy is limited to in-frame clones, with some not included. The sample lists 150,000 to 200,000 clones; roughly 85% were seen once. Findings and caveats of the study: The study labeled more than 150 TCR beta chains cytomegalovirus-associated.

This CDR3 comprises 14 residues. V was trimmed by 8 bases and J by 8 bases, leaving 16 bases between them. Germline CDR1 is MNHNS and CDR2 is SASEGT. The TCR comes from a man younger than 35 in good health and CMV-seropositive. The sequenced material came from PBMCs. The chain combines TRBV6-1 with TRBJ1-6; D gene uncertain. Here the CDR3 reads CASLRREKYSPLHF. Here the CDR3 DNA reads TGTGCCAGCTTGAGAAGGGAGAAGTATTCACCCCTCCACTTT.